The 28 T cell receptor beta chains presented below share a single source sample, sequenced in a study of glioma-infiltrating T cells. The iRepertoire nested amplicon-rescue multiplex PCR amplified TCR alpha and beta CDR3s from RNA. Each CDR3 protein gets one entry after TCRdb re-called the multiplex PCR reads with MiXCR. The table has roughly 42,000 distinct CDR3 sequences, under 25% seen once; the top ten hold 5% to 6.5%. Sequencing was carried out using glioma tissue, nonneoplastic brain tissue, or PBMCs (not recorded which). Source of these receptors: a human donor with low-grade glioma or glioblastoma, undergoing nonglioma brain surgery, or in good health (not recorded which).

This clonotype was counted at least ten times. The chain couples TRBV12-3 or TRBV12-4 to TRBJ2-1; 7 nucleotides agree with TRBD1. V gave up 7 bases and J gave up 9 bases; unmatched junction bases: 12. This CDR3 spans 14 amino acids. For the CDR3, the DNA is TGTGCCAGCACCACGGGGCTAGCAGGGGGTGAGCAGTTCTTC. Translating it yields CASTTGLAGGEQFF.

CDR3 coding DNA: TGCGCCAGCAGCCAAGAACCGCCGACAGGCTTCCAAGAGACCCAGTACTTC. Protein sequence: CASSQEPPTGFQETQYF. The chain combines TRBV4-1 with TRBJ2-5; perhaps TRBD1 as D (6 bases). The CDR3 contains 17 residues. V dropped 0 bases and J dropped 1 base, with 15 bases sitting between them. Germline V CDR1 and CDR2: MGHRA, YSYEKL.

J is TRBJ2-2 and V is TRBV19; D is undetermined. The germline gives CDR1 LNHDA, CDR2 SQIVND (reference sequence). V was shortened by 5 bases and J by 2 bases, with 6 bases between the two germline ends. The CDR3 spans 13 residues. This CDR3 is CASSSLNTGELFF. The CDR3 DNA sequence: TGTGCCAGTAGTTCCCTCAACACCGGGGAGCTGTTTTTT.

About this clonotype itself: This may stem from a read error, because a much larger clone lies one nucleotide away. Because it lacks the conserved phenylalanine or tryptophan at the end, this CDR3 is likely a read error. In DNA, the CDR3 is TGTGCCAGCAGTCGGACAGTACAAGAGACCCAGTACCTC. Translated: CASSRTVQETQYL. This chain joins TRBV12-3 or TRBV12-4 and TRBJ2-5, with a weak D call TRBD1 (6 bases). The CDR3 runs to 13 residues. Trimming took 5 bases from V and 2 from J, leaving 9 bases between them.

This clonotype has a count of ten or more. J is TRBJ2-1 and V is TRBV20-1; 10 bases are shared with TRBD2. Looked up from germline, CDR1 is DFQATT and CDR2 is SNEGSKA (reference sequence). The trim removed 2 bases at V and 10 bases at J, leaving 8 bases unmatched. The CDR3 covers 14 residues. CDR3 bases: TGCAGTGCTAGACGAGCGGGGGGGCCAAAAGAGCAGTTCTTC. As protein: CSARRAGGPKEQFF.

This clonotype has ten or more counts. The rearrangement uses TRBV7-9 and TRBJ1-2; no clear D gene. Germline CDR1 and CDR2: SEHNR and FQNEAQ (reference sequence). This CDR3 is built from 14 residues. Between the trimmed V and J ends, which lost 4 bases and 8 bases, there was a span of 17 bases. The CDR3 reads CASSSAAGKEGYTF. CDR3 in DNA: TGTGCCAGCAGCTCCGCGGCGGGGAAGGAGGGCTACACCTTC.

This clonotype was detected once. The CDR3 carries no conserved terminal phenylalanine or tryptophan, so it likely arises from a read error. The chain combines TRBV7-9 with TRBJ2-1; no definite D call. Germline assignment: CDR1 SEHNR and CDR2 FQNEAQ (reference sequence). There are 11 residues in the CDR3. CDR3 loop: CVTEPYNEQFL. CDR3 DNA: TGTGTCACCGAACCATACAATGAGCAGTTCTTA.

The chain combines TRBV11-3 with TRBJ2-5; D might be TRBD2 (7 bases). CDR3 length equals 14 residues. Germline CDR1 and CDR2: SGHNT and YENEEA. The V end was cut by 5 bases, the J end by 3 bases, with 13 bases between. The DNA for the CDR3 is TGTGCCAGCAGCACAGGGAGGGACGAAGAGACCCAGTACTTC. Encoded protein: CASSTGRDEETQYF.

The table lists this clonotype with many counts. This chain joins TRBV5-1 and TRBJ2-3; D is possibly TRBD1 or TRBD2 (5 bases each). Trimming took off 4 bases at V and 6 bases at J, with 12 bases between the two ends. The CDR3 totals 13 residues. Germline V gene lookup returns CDR1 SGHRS and CDR2 YFSETQ. CDR3 region: CASSLHEGDTQYF. The CDR3 nucleotides read TGCGCCAGCAGCCTCCACGAGGGGGATACGCAGTATTTT.

The sample holds one count of this clonotype. Without the conserved terminal phenylalanine or tryptophan, this CDR3 likely stems from a read error. This rearrangement joins TRBV5-1 to TRBJ2-3; 9 positions agree with TRBD2. Per germline, CDR1 SGHRS and CDR2 YFSETQ. This CDR3 region has 15 residues. Trimming at V came to 7 bases and at J to 4 bases, leaving 10 bases not matched to a gene. CDR3 amino acids: CASQNSGRSSDTQYL. The CDR3 coding sequence is TGCGCCAGCCAGAATAGCGGGAGATCGTCAGATACGCAGTATCTT.

This clonotype counts as medium-sized. This chain connects TRBV6-6 to TRBJ2-7, with 8 bases identical to TRBD1. The ends lost 2 bases at V and 6 bases at J; junction bases unmatched: 6. This CDR3 spans 14 amino acids. Germline V gene sequence: CDR1 MNHNY, CDR2 SVGAGI (reference sequence). The CDR3 loop is CASSYAGQGSEQYF. The DNA of the CDR3 is TGTGCCAGCAGTTACGCCGGACAGGGAAGCGAGCAGTACTTC.

This clonotype has only one observation. The chain employs TRBV13 and TRBJ1-1; D gene ambiguous. CDR3 length: 16 amino acids. Germline values: CDR1 PRHDT, CDR2 FYEKMQ (reference sequence). V was clipped by 5 bases and J by 0 bases, with 16 bases between them. The CDR3 region has the DNA TGTGCCAGCAGCCAACAATCCGGACGGATGAACACTGAAGCTTTCTTT. Its translation is CASSQQSGRMNTEAFF.

This clonotype was found many times. V and J are TRBV12-3 or TRBV12-4 and TRBJ1-5, with 8 bases aligning to TRBD1. The V segment lost 5 bases and the J segment 7 bases; nucleotides outside the gene matches: 7. There are 14 residues in the CDR3. In nucleotides, the CDR3 is TGTGCCAGCAGTCCCGGACAGGGTAAACAGCCCCAGCATTTT. Residues: CASSPGQGKQPQHF.

The chain is built from TRBV9 and TRBJ1-6; 9 bases match TRBD1. The CDR3 is made up of 21 amino acids. The junction had 16 bases not matched to a gene; V was cut back by 2 bases and J by 1 base. Germline CDR1 is SGDLS and CDR2 is YYNGEE. The CDR3 DNA follows: TGTGCCAGCAGCGTGCGGACAGGGGAAATGTATTTTGGGTCCTATAATTCACCCCTCCACTTT. Its translation is CASSVRTGEMYFGSYNSPLHF. The variable domain in full, completed from reference TRBV9 and TRBJ1-6, reads DSGVTQTPKHLITATGQRVTLRCSPRSGDLSVYWYQQSLDQGLQFLIQYYNGEERAKGNILERFSAQQFPDLHSELNLSSLELGDSALYFCASSVRTGEMYFGSYNSPLHFGNGTRLTVT.

The CDR3 loop reads CASSPQSRGPGELFF. In DNA form, the CDR3 reads TGTGCCAGCTCACCACAGTCCAGGGGGCCCGGGGAGCTGTTTTTT. V is TRBV18 and J is TRBJ2-2, with 8 bases fitting TRBD1. CDR1 is KGHSH, CDR2 LQKENI, per germline. J lost 6 bases, V lost 1 base, and 4 bases had no gene match. The CDR3 extends over 15 amino acids.

This clonotype was counted many times. The chain's CDR3 is CSARGGRDYEQYF. In DNA, the CDR3 is TGCAGTGCTAGAGGGGGCAGGGACTACGAGCAGTACTTC. The rearrangement uses TRBV20-1 and TRBJ2-7; D is perhaps TRBD1 (5 bases). V lost 1 base and J lost 3, with 10 bases in between. There are 13 residues in the CDR3. The germline V gene has CDR1 DFQATT and CDR2 SNEGSKA (reference sequence).

This clonotype turned up a few times. The V and J genes are TRBV29-1 and TRBJ2-1, with 9 bases fitting TRBD2. The CDR3 length is 14 residues. With 6 bases clipped from V and 6 bases from J, the junction kept 9 bases outside the gene matches. CDR1 SQVTM and CDR2 ANQGSEA come from the germline V gene. CDR3 sequence: CSVTFAGGSNEQFF. In DNA form, the CDR3 reads TGCAGCGTGACTTTTGCGGGAGGGAGCAATGAGCAGTTCTTC.

This clonotype was found many times. The chain employs TRBV28 and TRBJ2-1; 10 bases are shared with TRBD2. CDR3 length: 17 residues. Germline lookup yields CDR1 MDHEN and CDR2 SYDVKM. Unmatched junction bases numbered 9, after V lost 2 bases and J lost 5 bases. This chain's CDR3 is CASSLVSSGGLNNEQFF. CDR3 bases: TGTGCCAGCAGTTTAGTATCTAGCGGGGGATTAAACAATGAGCAGTTCTTC.

This clonotype was seen at least ten times. The CDR3 DNA reads as TGCGCCAGCAGCTTGGCAACAGGAGGGCAGGAGGTCTACACCTTC. Protein product: CASSLATGGQEVYTF. The rearrangement joins TRBV5-1 to TRBJ1-2, with D perhaps TRBD1 (5 bases). This CDR3 is built from 15 residues. The V end was cut by 0 bases, the J end by 10 bases, with 19 bases between. Germline CDR1 reads SGHRS; CDR2 reads YFSETQ.

This chain links TRBV29-1 with TRBJ1-4; possibly TRBD1 for D (5 bases). With 1 base removed from V and 10 bases from J, the gap between germline ends came to 16 bases. This CDR3 comprises 14 residues. Germline V gene data show CDR1 as SQVTM and CDR2 as ANQGSEA. The CDR3 DNA follows: TGCAGCGTTGAAGTTGGGACCAGCCAGTCAAAACTGTTTTTT. Translation gives CSVEVGTSQSKLFF.

In its sample, this clonotype was seen a few times. DNA for the CDR3: TGTGCCAGCAGTGTGACAGGTTCTGGAAACACCATATATTTT. Translated, it gives CASSVTGSGNTIYF. This chain connects TRBV2 to TRBJ1-3, with D tentatively TRBD1 (6 bases). V lost 4 bases and J 1 base, leaving 8 bases between the germline ends. CDR1 and CDR2 from the germline V gene are SNHLY and FYNNEI. The CDR3 consists of 14 residues.

This clonotype was detected ten times or more. This sequence joins TRBV12-3 or TRBV12-4 and TRBJ2-5; unclear D gene. The germline V and J ends were trimmed by 1 base and 4 bases, with 10 bases remaining between them. This CDR3 is 14 amino acids long. CDR3 residues: CASSLDNSPETQYF. The CDR3 DNA follows: TGTGCCAGCAGTTTAGATAACAGTCCAGAGACCCAGTACTTC.

V usage is TRBV9 and J usage is TRBJ2-2; 8 bases match TRBD2. Unmatched junction bases numbered 9, after V lost 3 bases and J lost 5 bases. The CDR3 has 16 amino acids. CDR1 and CDR2 (germline): SGDLS, YYNGEE. The CDR3 region has the DNA TGTGCCAGCAGCGGGCCGGGGGGGGGTAGGACCGGGGAGCTGTTTTTT. This codes for CASSGPGGGRTGELFF.

This clonotype was detected many times. The rearrangement links TRBV7-9 to TRBJ2-5; D is uncertain. V was cut by 3 bases and J by 5 bases, with 7 bases left in between. The CDR3 is made up of 12 amino acids. Germline CDR1 SEHNR, CDR2 FQNEAQ (reference sequence). The CDR3 coding sequence is TGTGCCAGCAGCTTCGGATCGGAGACCCAGTACTTC. This codes for CASSFGSETQYF.

This clonotype was observed at least ten times. The chain couples TRBV5-6 to TRBJ2-5, with D possibly matching TRBD1 (7 bases). CDR3 size: 18 residues. Trimming cost V 4 bases and J 0 bases, with 22 bases left between them. Per the germline V gene, CDR1 is SGHDT and CDR2 is YYEEEE. The CDR3 region has the DNA TGTGCCAGCAGCCCGGGGGTGACAGGGCCAGAGTACCAAGAGACCCAGTACTTC. This translates into CASSPGVTGPEYQETQYF.

V is TRBV11-2 and J is TRBJ2-7; no clear D. Germline V gives CDR1 SGHAT, CDR2 FQNNGV. The CDR3 is made up of 14 amino acids. V lost 1 base and J lost 0, with 7 bases in between. The CDR3 coding sequence is TGTGCCAGCAGCTTAGCGTTACTCTCCTACGAGCAGTACTTC. It yields the protein CASSLALLSYEQYF.

Here the CDR3 reads CAWSTDDNQPQHF. The CDR3, as DNA: TGTGCCTGGAGCACCGACGACAATCAGCCCCAGCATTTT. This chain links TRBV30 with TRBJ1-5; D unresolved. V lost 3 bases to trimming and J lost 3 bases, with 9 bases between them. The CDR3 runs 13 residues. CDR1 GTSNPN and CDR2 SVGIG come from the germline V gene (reference sequence). The full variable domain, with the rest looked up from reference TRBV30 and TRBJ1-5, is SQTIHQWPATLVQPVGSPLSLECTVEGTSNPNLYWYRQAAGRGLQLLFYSVGIGQISSEVPQNLSASRPQDRQFILSSKKLLLSDSGFYLCAWSTDDNQPQHFGDGTRLSIL.

Details on this clonotype: Given the absence of the conserved phenylalanine or tryptophan at the CDR3 end, a read error is likely. The chain joins TRBV12-3 or TRBV12-4 to TRBJ2-7; D is unclear. This CDR3 comprises 12 residues. Trimming took 6 bases from V and 2 from J, leaving 8 bases between them. The DNA of the CDR3 is TGTGCCAGCAGCGGACGGGCCTACGAGCAGTACCTC. It is translated as CASSGRAYEQYL.